These 12 T cell receptor beta chains came from one sample sequenced in a study of spatial heterogeneity in lung cancer. Time point indicated: blood at routine non-recurrence follow-up after resection. Whole RNA from tumor, nontumor lung or frozen PBMC was sequenced unsorted. Via MiXCR, TCRdb re-called the 5' RACE reads, giving one row per CDR3 protein. The sample lists some 120,000 distinct CDR3 sequences, less than 15% occurring once. The sample in question was PBMCs, obtained at follow-up. The receptors were gathered from a male donor with early-stage non-small cell lung cancer.

This clonotype was recorded at least ten times. V is TRBV7-2 and J is TRBJ2-1; possibly TRBD2 for D (6 bases). Per germline, CDR1 SGHTA and CDR2 FQGNSA. There are 15 residues in the CDR3. V was shortened by 3 bases and J by 0 bases, with 9 bases between the two germline ends. The CDR3 coding sequence is TGTGCCAGCAGCTTCCGGGGGAGCTCCTACAATGAGCAGTTCTTC. Translation: CASSFRGSSYNEQFF.

This clonotype showed up just a few times. The V call is TRBV5-1, the J call TRBJ1-1, with D unresolved. Germline V CDR1 and CDR2: SGHRS, YFSETQ. The length of the CDR3 is 15 residues. The V gene lost 5 bases and the J gene lost 0 bases, with 14 bases spanning the gap. The CDR3 region has the DNA TGCGCCAGCAGTACCTTAGGGATCATGAACACTGAAGCTTTCTTT. Its protein is CASSTLGIMNTEAFF.

The sample holds many counts of this clonotype. This chain connects TRBV20-1 to TRBJ2-1; 7 positions agree with TRBD2. CDR1 DFQATT and CDR2 SNEGSKA come from the germline V gene (reference sequence). J lost 5 bases, V lost 5 bases, and 9 bases had no gene match. CDR3 length equals 14 residues. The DNA for the CDR3 is TGCAGTGCTCCTCTCGCGGGGAGGGACAATGAGCAGTTCTTC. It is translated as CSAPLAGRDNEQFF.

This clonotype was seen a few times. CDR3: CASSRTGESRTEAFF. In DNA form, the CDR3 reads TGCGCCAGCAGCCGAACAGGGGAGAGTCGGACTGAAGCTTTCTTT. The rearrangement links TRBV4-3 to TRBJ1-1; TRBD1 agrees at 7 bases. Germline V lookup: CDR1 LGHNA, CDR2 YSLEER. The CDR3 is 15 residues long. Germline trimming cut 4 bases from V and 5 bases from J; bases unmatched to any gene: 10.

This clonotype was found many times. The gene calls are TRBV12-3 or TRBV12-4 and TRBJ1-1; a possible D gene is TRBD1 (6 bases). This CDR3 has 11 residues. Trimming left V 5 bases short and J 11 bases short, with 12 bases between. The CDR3 DNA reads TGTGCCAGCAGTCTCAGGGGAGGGGCTTTCTTT. It yields the protein CASSLRGGAFF.

A few counts support this clonotype. The chain joins TRBV4-2 to TRBJ2-3, with D possibly being TRBD1 (6 bases). The CDR3 is 16 amino acids. Trimming pared 1 base from V and 1 base from J, leaving 12 bases between. Germline assignment: CDR1 LGHNA and CDR2 YNFKEQ. The CDR3 loop is CASSQALGAGTDTQYF. The CDR3 region has the DNA TGTGCCAGCAGCCAAGCTCTGGGGGCAGGCACAGATACGCAGTATTTT.

The chain uses TRBV27 and TRBJ1-6; 7 bases map to TRBD1. The CDR3 has 17 residues. With 6 bases clipped from V and 0 bases from J, the junction kept 8 bases outside the gene matches. CDR1 MNHEY and CDR2 SMNVEV come from the germline V gene (reference sequence). The CDR3 coding sequence is TGTGCCAGCAGGAGTGGGACAGCGAGCTCCTATAATTCACCCCTCCACTTT. Protein: CASRSGTASSYNSPLHF.

In this sample, this clonotype turned up a few times. The chain couples TRBV27 to TRBJ2-4; D is unclear. CDR3 length: 15 amino acids. Trimming stripped 2 bases from V and 0 bases from J, with 8 bases between. Germline V CDR1 and CDR2: MNHEY, SMNVEV (reference sequence). For the CDR3, the DNA is TGTGCCAGCAGTTTACGGTTGCTAGCCAAAAACATTCAGTACTTC. It translates to CASSLRLLAKNIQYF.

This clonotype was recorded at least ten times. This sequence joins TRBV29-1 and TRBJ1-5; 7 bases line up with TRBD1. Germline-derived CDR1 and CDR2 are SQVTM and ANQGSEA. With 5 bases clipped from V and 6 bases from J, the junction kept 10 bases outside the gene matches. The CDR3 has 14 residues. CDR3 sequence reads: CSVRQGGDSQPQHF. CDR3 in DNA: TGCAGCGTTAGACAGGGAGGAGATAGTCAGCCCCAGCATTTT.

The rearrangement joins TRBV12-3 or TRBV12-4 to TRBJ2-3; 10 bases are a match to TRBD1. Trimming removed 0 bases from V and 4 bases from J; junction bases left unmatched: 10. The CDR3 contains 18 residues. In DNA, the CDR3 is TGTGCCAGCAGTTTAGCGCTCGTCGGGACAGGGGTCGCAGATACGCAGTATTTT. It specifies CASSLALVGTGVADTQYF.

This clonotype came up a few times. V usage is TRBV12-3 or TRBV12-4 and J usage is TRBJ1-5; maybe TRBD1 (5 bases). The CDR3 totals 14 residues. V was clipped by 7 bases and J by 3 bases, with 13 bases between them. The CDR3 DNA sequence: TGTGCCAGCACCGCGGGACGGAACAATCAGCCCCAGCATTTT. Amino acids: CASTAGRNNQPQHF.

In this sample, this clonotype turned up many times. V is TRBV28 and J is TRBJ2-7; the D gene is possibly TRBD2 (7 bases). The CDR3 extends over 11 amino acids. Trimming cost V 10 bases and J 6 bases, with 13 bases left between them. Germline loops: CDR1 MDHEN, CDR2 SYDVKM. The CDR3 coding sequence is TGTGCCACGAGGGAGGGGGGCGAGCAGTACTTC. This gives the protein CATREGGEQYF.